Presented here are 23 T cell receptor beta chains from one specimen sequenced in a study of blood T cell repertoires in COVID-19. Assay: immunoSEQ multiplex PCR; the TCRdb copy retains only in-frame clones and omits some. The data hold 130,000 to 150,000 clones, with around nine tenths observed a single time. Sequenced: peripheral blood. These receptors originate from a woman in her forties or fifties with active or convalescent COVID-19.

Regarding this clone: The same CDR3 arises from other DNA sequences in this sample as well. The gene calls are TRBV6-2 or TRBV6-3 and TRBJ1-1; D not resolved. Trimming shortened V by 4 bases and J by 1 base, and 7 bases separated the two germline ends. In germline, CDR1 is MNHEY, CDR2 SVGEGT. This CDR3 region has 13 residues. CDR3 nucleotide sequence: TGTGCCAGCAGTTCGCGGGAGAACACTGAAGCTTTCTTT. As protein: CASSSRENTEAFF.

The V and J genes are TRBV6-5 and TRBJ1-4; maybe TRBD1 (6 bases). Looked up from germline, CDR1 is MNHEY and CDR2 is SVGAGI. Trimming pared 0 bases from V and 7 bases from J, leaving 12 bases between. CDR3 length: 15 residues. CDR3 DNA: TGTGCCAGCAGTTACTCGTACAGGGCGGTTGAAAAACTGTTTTTT. It yields the protein CASSYSYRAVEKLFF.

This rearrangement joins TRBV15 to TRBJ2-1; D may be TRBD2 (5 bases). Germline V gene sequence: CDR1 LNHNV, CDR2 YYDKDF (reference sequence). The CDR3 sequence is 13 residues long. V lost 5 bases to trimming and J lost 5 bases, with 10 bases between them. The CDR3 sequence is CATSPGLNNEQFF. The DNA for the CDR3 is TGTGCCACCAGCCCCGGACTGAACAATGAGCAGTTCTTC.

The rearrangement links TRBV6-5 to TRBJ2-1; possible D gene TRBD2, 6 bases. V gave up 6 bases and J gave up 10 bases, with 7 bases separating them. This CDR3 is 10 amino acids long. In germline, CDR1 is MNHEY, CDR2 SVGAGI. The CDR3 reads CASRRGEQFF. The CDR3 region has the DNA TGTGCCAGCAGGCGGGGAGAGCAGTTCTTC.

The chain carries TRBV2 and TRBJ2-4; possibly TRBD1 for D (6 bases). Germline CDR1 reads SNHLY; CDR2 reads FYNNEI. The CDR3 covers 13 residues. Trimming took 4 bases from V and 7 from J, leaving 11 bases between them. CDR3 in amino acids: CASSGQTGNIQYF. The CDR3 region has the DNA TGTGCCAGCAGTGGCCAAACAGGGAACATTCAGTACTTC. Based on the CDR3 plus reference TRBV2 and TRBJ2-4, the full variable domain is EPEVTQTPSHQVTQMGQEVILRCVPISNHLYFYWYRQILGQKVEFLVSFYNNEISEKSEIFDDQFSVERPDGSNFTLKIRSTKLEDSAMYFCASSGQTGNIQYFGAGTRLSVL.

The gene calls are TRBV3-1 (or the pseudogene TRBV3-2) and TRBJ1-2; D possibly corresponds to TRBD1 (5 bases). CDR3 size: 15 residues. Per the germline V gene, CDR1 is LGHDT and CDR2 is YNNKEL (reference sequence). Deletions cut 4 bases from V and 8 bases from J, with 20 bases between. The CDR3 here is CASSPYVLSSGGYTF. CDR3 nucleotide sequence: TGTGCCAGCAGCCCCTACGTCCTGTCCTCAGGGGGCTACACCTTC.

The V and J genes are TRBV28 and TRBJ1-6; the match to TRBD1 covers 11 bases. J was trimmed by 6 bases and V by 5 bases; bases with no gene match: 3. Germline CDR1 reads MDHEN; CDR2 reads SYDVKM. This CDR3 is 15 amino acids long. The CDR3 DNA reads as TGTGCCAGCAGTGATGGGACAGGGGGTAATTCACCCCTCCACTTT. Translation gives CASSDGTGGNSPLHF.

This chain links TRBV4-2 with TRBJ2-1, with no clear D. The V gene's germline CDR1 is LGHNA and CDR2 YNFKEQ. Trimming cost V 0 bases and J 0 bases, with 12 bases left between them. The CDR3 loop spans 17 amino acids. CDR3 DNA: TGTGCCAGCAGCCAAGATCGGAGAATCAACTCCTACAATGAGCAGTTCTTC. This gives the protein CASSQDRRINSYNEQFF.

This rearrangement joins TRBV7-9 to TRBJ2-1, with TRBD2 matching over 14 bases. CDR1 is SEHNR and CDR2 is FQNEAQ in the germline V gene (reference sequence). With 4 bases clipped from V and 7 bases from J, the junction kept 12 bases outside the gene matches. The CDR3 sequence is 18 residues long. In DNA form, the CDR3 reads TGTGCCAGCAGCTCTAATAAAGGGGGGACTAGCGGGAGAAATGAGCAGTTCTTC. This encodes CASSSNKGGTSGRNEQFF.

This rearrangement joins TRBV7-3 to TRBJ2-1, with D tentatively TRBD2 (6 bases). The CDR3 is 15 amino acids. Germline CDR1 and CDR2: SGHTA and FQGTGA. V was pared by 3 bases and J by 10 bases, with 19 bases between. Written as DNA, the CDR3 is TGTGCCAGCAGCTTGGAGGGTGGGGCTGTCAGCGAGCAGTTCTTC. This encodes CASSLEGGAVSEQFF.

This chain uses TRBV4-2 with TRBJ2-2; tentative D call: TRBD1 (5 bases). V lost 5 bases, J lost 4 bases, and 17 bases lay in between. The germline V gene has CDR1 LGHNA and CDR2 YNFKEQ. The CDR3 runs 16 residues. This chain's CDR3 is CASSSPDPRGTGELFF. The CDR3 bases are TGTGCCAGCAGCTCTCCGGACCCAAGGGGCACCGGGGAGCTGTTTTTT.

The chain links TRBV5-1 to TRBJ1-6; TRBD1 matches at 8 bases. The CDR3 consists of 14 residues. CDR1 and CDR2 (germline): SGHRS, YFSETQ. Losses at the gene ends were 3 bases for V and 10 bases for J; bases not matched to a gene: 6. The CDR3 bases are TGCGCCAGCAGCTGGGGGACAGGAAAATCACCCCTCCACTTT. Amino acid sequence: CASSWGTGKSPLHF.

The V call is TRBV3-1 (or the pseudogene TRBV3-2), the J call TRBJ2-7, with D uncertain. CDR3 length: 14 amino acids. V shed 0 bases and J shed 0 bases, with 6 bases lying between them. Germline V gives CDR1 LGHDT, CDR2 YNNKEL (reference sequence). CDR3 sequence (DNA): TGTGCCAGCAGCCAAGAGGGCAGCTCCTACGAGCAGTACTTC. Translation gives CASSQEGSSYEQYF.

The chain employs TRBV20-1 and TRBJ1-2; TRBD1 aligns across 10 bases. The V gene end was trimmed by 3 bases and the J gene end by 6 bases; junction bases not matched to a gene: 4. CDR1 and CDR2 (germline): DFQATT, SNEGSKA (reference sequence). CDR3 length: 13 residues. The CDR3 protein is CSASRTGGDGYTF. CDR3 nucleotide sequence: TGCAGTGCTAGTCGGACAGGGGGAGATGGCTACACCTTC.

This chain connects TRBV27 to TRBJ1-2, with D possibly matching TRBD1 (5 bases). The CDR3 runs 16 residues. CDR1 and CDR2 (germline): MNHEY, SMNVEV (reference sequence). The V and J ends lost 5 bases and 6 bases respectively, with 22 bases between them. CDR3 in DNA: TGTGCCAGCAGTCGCCTCGGACAAGGAAAGGGGAATGGCTACACCTTC. Protein: CASSRLGQGKGNGYTF.

This sequence joins TRBV9 and TRBJ1-6, with D perhaps matching TRBD1 (5 bases). The CDR3 runs to 14 residues. Per the germline V gene, CDR1 is SGDLS and CDR2 is YYNGEE. V was shortened by 4 bases and J by 8 bases, with 13 bases between the two germline ends. The CDR3 is CASSRTGGDSPLHF. The CDR3 DNA sequence: TGTGCCAGCAGCCGTACGGGAGGGGATTCACCCCTCCACTTT. Filled out from reference TRBV9 and TRBJ1-6, the complete variable domain reads DSGVTQTPKHLITATGQRVTLRCSPRSGDLSVYWYQQSLDQGLQFLIQYYNGEERAKGNILERFSAQQFPDLHSELNLSSLELGDSALYFCASSRTGGDSPLHFGNGTRLTVT.

V and J are TRBV10-3 and TRBJ1-1; TRBD1 agrees at 8 bases. In germline, CDR1 is ENHRY, CDR2 SYGVKD. The V gene end was trimmed by 0 bases and the J gene end by 6 bases; junction bases not matched to a gene: 6. The CDR3 is 15 residues long. The CDR3 sequence: CAISESLGTGSEAFF. The CDR3 bases are TGTGCCATCAGTGAGTCGTTAGGGACAGGTTCTGAAGCTTTCTTT.

V and J are TRBV27 and TRBJ2-7, with TRBD1 matching over 7 bases. Germline CDR1 is MNHEY and CDR2 is SMNVEV (reference sequence). CDR3 length equals 15 residues. Unmatched junction bases numbered 9, after V lost 5 bases and J lost 2 bases. CDR3 region: CASSIGTAKTYEQYF. For the CDR3, the DNA is TGTGCCAGCAGTATCGGGACAGCGAAAACCTACGAGCAGTACTTC.

The chain couples TRBV7-3 to TRBJ2-3; maybe TRBD2 (6 bases). CDR3 length: 14 amino acids. V lost 5 bases and J 8 bases, leaving 17 bases between the germline ends. Germline V lookup: CDR1 SGHTA, CDR2 FQGTGA. The CDR3 sequence is CASSPSGATGTQYF. CDR3 bases: TGTGCCAGCAGCCCTTCGGGAGCCACGGGTACGCAGTATTTT.

The V call is TRBV5-1, the J call TRBJ1-3; D may be TRBD1 (5 bases). This CDR3 spans 13 amino acids. CDR1 and CDR2 (germline): SGHRS, YFSETQ. The V and J ends lost 4 bases and 1 base respectively, with 6 bases between them. The CDR3 here is CASSPGSGNTIYF. CDR3 DNA: TGCGCCAGCAGCCCAGGGTCTGGAAACACCATATATTTT. Full variable domain (remainder filled in from reference TRBV5-1 and TRBJ1-3): KAGVTQTPRYLIKTRGQQVTLSCSPISGHRSVSWYQQTPGQGLQFLFEYFSETQRNKGNFPGRFSGRQFSNSRSEMNVSTLELGDSALYLCASSPGSGNTIYFGEGSWLTVV.

V and J are TRBV11-2 and TRBJ1-2; D gene uncertain. The V gene's germline CDR1 is SGHAT and CDR2 FQNNGV. V lost 1 base and J lost 2, with 20 bases in between. The CDR3 loop spans 18 amino acids. CDR3 bases: TGTGCCAGCAGCTTAGCCCCCAACCCCCCTCCTACGAACTATGGCTACACCTTC. It encodes CASSLAPNPPPTNYGYTF.

This chain joins TRBV2 and TRBJ1-2, with a possible D match to TRBD1 (5 bases). The V gene's germline CDR1 is SNHLY and CDR2 FYNNEI. The V end was cut by 4 bases, the J end by 2 bases, with 11 bases between. The CDR3 contains 14 residues. CDR3 sequence reads: CASSARQRNYGYTF. The CDR3 coding sequence is TGTGCCAGCAGTGCCCGACAGAGAAACTATGGCTACACCTTC. Full variable domain (remainder filled in from reference TRBV2 and TRBJ1-2): EPEVTQTPSHQVTQMGQEVILRCVPISNHLYFYWYRQILGQKVEFLVSFYNNEISEKSEIFDDQFSVERPDGSNFTLKIRSTKLEDSAMYFCASSARQRNYGYTFGSGTRLTVV.

The chain carries TRBV9 and TRBJ1-2; D is undetermined. V lost 6 bases, J lost 4 bases, and 4 bases lay in between. CDR3 length: 10 amino acids. CDR1 SGDLS and CDR2 YYNGEE come from the germline V gene. The CDR3, as DNA: TGTGCCAGCACTCCCTATGGCTACACCTTC. Its protein is CASTPYGYTF.